This T cell receptor beta chain was sequenced for a study of chemoradiotherapy in HPV16-positive cancers. Assay used: immunoSEQ multiplex PCR; TCRdb lists only in-frame clones, some missing. The sample includes about 19,000 clones, around four fifths of them seen just once. As for this clone: At one end the junction does not follow the germline gene, possibly because of a read error.

This CDR3 is 11 amino acids long. CDR1 SNHLY and CDR2 FYNNEI come from the germline V gene. Sequenced material: blood, taken from a patient who underwent chemoradiotherapy. This clonotype originated in a human donor with HPV-associated anogenital cancer. V gene TRBV2 combines with J gene TRBJ2-7, with D possibly TRBD2 on 5 matching bases. CDR3 bases: TGTGCCAGCAGTGATGTCGTCCGTGAGGGCTTC. The encoded protein is CASSDVVREGF.